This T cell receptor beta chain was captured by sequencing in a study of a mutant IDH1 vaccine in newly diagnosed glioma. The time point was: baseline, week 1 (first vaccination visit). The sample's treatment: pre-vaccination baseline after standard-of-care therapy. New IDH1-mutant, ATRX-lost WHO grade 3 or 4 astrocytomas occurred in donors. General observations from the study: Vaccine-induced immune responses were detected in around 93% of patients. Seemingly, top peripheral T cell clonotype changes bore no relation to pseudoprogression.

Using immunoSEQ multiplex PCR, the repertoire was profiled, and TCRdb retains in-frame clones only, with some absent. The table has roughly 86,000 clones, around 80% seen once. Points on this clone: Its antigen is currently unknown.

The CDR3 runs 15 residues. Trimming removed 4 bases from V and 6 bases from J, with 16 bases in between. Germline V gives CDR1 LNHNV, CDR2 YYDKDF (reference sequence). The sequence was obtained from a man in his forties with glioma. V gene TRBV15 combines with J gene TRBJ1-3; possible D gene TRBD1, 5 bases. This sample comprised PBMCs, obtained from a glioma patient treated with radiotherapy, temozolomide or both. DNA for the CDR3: TGTGCCACCAGCAACCCATCCGGGGGGGAAAACACCATATATTTT. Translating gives CATSNPSGGENTIYF.